A selection of T cell receptor beta chains follows, all from one sample in a study of neurological immune-mediated disorders. TCRdb reprocessed the 5' RACE reads via MiXCR and lists one record per CDR3 protein. The sample records roughly 100,000 distinct CDR3 sequences, 10% to 11% being singletons. The specimen sequenced was PBMCs. All receptors derive from a female donor with HTLV-1-associated myelopathy (HAM/TSP). CDR3s include the opening cysteine and the closing phenylalanine or tryptophan. A D gene is named only where the DNA matches it firmly. Size values are once, few and many counts, or a class for expanded clones, and some rows have none.

size	V	D	J	DNA	CDR3
few	TRBV20-1	TRBD1	TRBJ2-2	TGCAGTGCTTTGGAGAGGACAGGGAAAGACGGGGAGCTGATTTTC	CSALERTGKDGELIF
many	TRBV5-1	TRBD1	TRBJ2-7	TGCGCCAGCAGCATTGGGACAGGGGGTCTCTACGAGCAGTACTTC	CASSIGTGGLYEQYF
-	TRBV5-1	TRBD2	TRBJ2-7	TGCGCCAGCAGCGCACTAGCGGGGGCTATCTACGAGCAGTACTTC	CASSALAGAIYEQYF
few	TRBV19	TRBD1	TRBJ2-1	TGTGCCAGTAGTATTACCGGGACAGGGTTCAATGAGCAGTTCTTC	CASSITGTGFNEQFF
few	TRBV9	-	TRBJ2-7	TGTGCCAGCAGCGTAGCTGCAGGGACCTACGAGCAGTACTTC	CASSVAAGTYEQYF
many	TRBV5-1	TRBD1	TRBJ1-2	TGCGCCAGCAGCCCGCCGGGACAGGGAGGGCATGGCTACACCTTC	CASSPPGQGGHGYTF
many	TRBV5-1	-	TRBJ2-3	TGCGCCAGCAGCTTCCTGGTAGGGGGGACAGATACGCAGTATTTT	CASSFLVGGTDTQYF
many	TRBV3-1	-	TRBJ1-5	TGTGCCAGCAGCGAAAGAGGATTTAGCAATCAGCCCCAGCATTTT	CASSERGFSNQPQHF
many	TRBV3-1	-	TRBJ1-2	TGTGCCAGCAGCCAAGCCAGGACTTCGGCCTTC	CASSQARTSAF
many	TRBV20-1	TRBD1	TRBJ1-2	TGCAGTGCACCGAGGACAGGCGACTATGGCTACACCTTC	CSAPRTGDYGYTF
medium-sized	TRBV20-1	-	TRBJ1-2	TGCAGTGCTATACCCGGGAACTATGGCTACACCTTC	CSAIPGNYGYTF
many	TRBV4-1	TRBD1	TRBJ1-1	TGCGCCAGCAGCCAGCCCGGGACAGGGGGATCAACTGAAGCTTTCTTT	CASSQPGTGGSTEAFF
many	TRBV20-1	TRBD1	TRBJ2-2	TGCAGTGCTAGAGGGGCTCTTGGGACAGGGGCCCCAAGCGGGGAGCTGTTTTTT	CSARGALGTGAPSGELFF
medium-sized	TRBV5-1	-	TRBJ2-7	TGCGCCAGCAGCGTATCTAGCGTCTCCTACGAGCAGTACTTC	CASSVSSVSYEQYF
many	TRBV28	-	TRBJ2-3	TGTGCCAGCAGTTTAGGGGTAGTGGATACGCAGTATTTT	CASSLGVVDTQYF
many	TRBV20-1	-	TRBJ2-7	TGCAGTGCTAGAGGGTTCGGCTACGAGCAGTACTTC	CSARGFGYEQYF
many	TRBV12-3/TRBV12-4	-	TRBJ1-5	TGTGCCAGCAGTTTACAGGGGACCCATCAGCCCCAGCATTTT	CASSLQGTHQPQHF
many	TRBV10-3	-	TRBJ2-5	TGTGCCATCAGTGAGTCTGGGGGAGAGACCCAGTACTTC	CAISESGGETQYF
many	TRBV20-1	-	TRBJ2-3	TGCAGTGCTGAAAACCCGAAACTCCCAGATACGCAGTATTTT	CSAENPKLPDTQYF
many	TRBV7-2	TRBD2	TRBJ2-7	TGTGCCAGCAGCACTGGGACTAGCGGCTACGAGCAGTACTTC	CASSTGTSGYEQYF
-	TRBV4-1	TRBD2	TRBJ2-5	TGCGCCAGCAGCCAAGATTTGAAACGGGGGGGCCGGGAGACCCAGTACTTC	CASSQDLKRGGRETQYF
few	TRBV10-3	-	TRBJ1-1	TGTGCCATCAGTGAGGTTCCGACCGTGAGAGCTTTCTTT	CAISEVPTVRAFF
many	TRBV20-1	TRBD1	TRBJ1-4	TGCAGTGCTGTCCCCTACGGACAGGGTAATGAAAAACTGTTTTTT	CSAVPYGQGNEKLFF
many	TRBV20-1	TRBD1	TRBJ2-7	TGCAGTGCAGGACAGGGGAGGAACGAGCAGTACTTC	CSAGQGRNEQYF
many	TRBV10-3	-	TRBJ1-2	TGTGCCATCAGTGGACCCCCCGGTGCGGGAAACTATGGCTACACCTTC	CAISGPPGAGNYGYTF
many	TRBV2	-	TRBJ2-7	TGTGCCAGCAGTGAAGCGTGGATAGAGGGCTACGAGCAGTACTTC	CASSEAWIEGYEQYF
many	TRBV9	-	TRBJ1-3	TGTGCCAGCAGCGTAGAGGGGAGCTCTGGAAACACCATATATTTT	CASSVEGSSGNTIYF
-	TRBV27	-	TRBJ2-7	TGTGCCAGCAGTTGGGTTGCCTACAATGAGCAGTACTTC	CASSWVAYNEQYF
many	TRBV7-2	-	TRBJ2-7	TGTGCCAGCAGCCGCGTGGGGGTGGGAGAATACGAGCAGTACTTC	CASSRVGVGEYEQYF
-	TRBV5-1	TRBD1	TRBJ1-5	TGCGCCAGCAGCCTCGGGACAGCGGCTAATCAGCCCCAGCATTTT	CASSLGTAANQPQHF
many	TRBV4-2	TRBD2	TRBJ2-3	TGTGCCAGCAGCCAGCGACTAGCGGGGGGGCATGGAGATACGCAGTATTTT	CASSQRLAGGHGDTQYF
many	TRBV7-9	-	TRBJ2-7	TGTGCCAGCAGCCCAAATCTGGGGAACGAGCAGTACTTC	CASSPNLGNEQYF
many	TRBV9	-	TRBJ2-5	TGTGCCAGCAGCGTCGGCGCAGGGTCTGGTGGGGAGACCCAGTACTTC	CASSVGAGSGGETQYF
many	TRBV29-1	TRBD1	TRBJ2-1	TGCAGCGTTGAAGATTGGGGACAGGGACAAAGTAGGGGTAACTACAATGAGCAGTTCTTC	CSVEDWGQGQSRGNYNEQFF
many	TRBV20-1	-	TRBJ2-3	TGCAGTGCTAGAGTCAGGTTACGCACAGATACGCAGTATTTT	CSARVRLRTDTQYF
many	TRBV12-3/TRBV12-4	-	TRBJ1-5	TGTGCCAGCAGTTTCAAGGGAAGGACAAATAGCAATCAGCCCCAGCATTTT	CASSFKGRTNSNQPQHF
many	TRBV7-8	TRBD1	TRBJ1-5	TGTGCCAGCAGCCGCTCGGGACAGTCTAGCAATCAGCCCCAGCATTTT	CASSRSGQSSNQPQHF
many	TRBV7-2	-	TRBJ2-2	TGTGCCAGCAGCTTATTGCGCACCGGGGAGCTGTTTTTT	CASSLLRTGELFF
many	TRBV12-3/TRBV12-4	-	TRBJ1-2	TGTGCCAGCAGTTTCCAGGGCCGGAGCTATGGCTACACCTTC	CASSFQGRSYGYTF